This TCR beta chain derives from a study of T-cell reconstitution after alpha-beta-depleted transplantation in children. Study-level findings and limits: After transplant, high TCRbeta diversity at day 60 in some patients arose from surviving recipient T cells and thymic progenitors. The origin of alpha-beta T cells about two months after transplant was reportedly several hundred expanded graft clones. After one year, T-cell counts and TCRbeta diversity mostly came from new T cells.

This clonotype was recorded many times. Antigen specificity is unknown. Unique molecular identifiers were incorporated during preparation of the TCRbeta library. MiXCR was run by TCRdb on the PCR reads, yielding one entry per CDR3 protein. The table has roughly 220,000 distinct CDR3 sequences, around 9.2% seen once. The CDR3 sequence is 17 residues long. V gave up 6 bases and J gave up 1 base, with 18 bases separating them. This chain joins TRBV12-3 or TRBV12-4 and TRBJ2-2, with D possibly being TRBD1 or TRBD2 (5 bases each). The TCR comes from a male patient aged 2-15 years who had a stem cell transplant for acute myeloid leukemia, so the T cells may come from the graft donor. Sequences were derived from PBMCs, mostly from graft donor cells, sampled 360 days after TCRalphabeta/CD19-depleted stem cell transplant. The CDR3 DNA is TGTGCCAGCAGCCTAACCGGGACGGGGAAGAACACCGGGGAGCTGTTTTTT. Translation: CASSLTGTGKNTGELFF.